This T cell receptor beta chain was recovered during a study of CXCR3-negative and CXCR3-positive naive CD8 T cells. Broader study findings: Similarly elevated diversity marked both naive subsets, with memory CD8+ cells showing far lower diversity. Cryopreserved PBMCs had partly decreased CXCR3 expression; fresh PBMCs were used in most assays. Between one naive subset and the other, surface CD5 was comparable, and TCR strength was inferred from TRB CDR3 properties.

Details on this clonotype: Its antigen is unidentified.

The authors made the TRB cDNA libraries by 5' RACE using UMI labels. From the 5' RACE reads, TCRdb lists one entry per CDR3 protein and no DNA. The table lists around 50,000 distinct CDR3 sequences. CDR3 length: 18 residues. Germline V lookup: CDR1 SGHRS, CDR2 YFSETQ. This rearrangement joins TRBV5-1 to TRBJ2-2. The material sequenced was memory CD8+ T cells from blood. This sequence originates from a human donor in good health. Some clones in this sample may be carry-over from other donors' samples. CDR3 sequence: CASSLDGMVRGRTGELFF.